This T cell receptor (beta chain) came from a study of blood T cell repertoires in COVID-19. The germline V gene encodes CDR1 MDHEN and CDR2 SYDVKM. The CDR3 extends over 9 amino acids. The V end lost 3 bases, the J end lost 14 bases, and 7 bases lay between the germline ends. Per the authors' pipeline: For nucleated cells, counts were estimated from reference gene primer amplification. TCRdb's copy holds only in-frame clones and misses some; the assay was immunoSEQ multiplex PCR. V and J calls and clone size are copied from that table; D and trimming were computed from the DNA. Seen here are 90,000 to 120,000 clones, around 92% observed once, and the top ten hold 4% to 6%.

The receptor's source is a man in his forties with active or convalescent COVID-19. The chain is built from TRBV28 and TRBJ1-2; no clear D. Source material: peripheral blood. The CDR3 region is CASSFPLTF. Written as DNA, the CDR3 is TGTGCCAGCAGTTTCCCACTGACCTTC.